What follows describes a single TCR beta chain. This sample was taken from a study of blood T cell repertoires in COVID-19. Study as a whole: The United States, Italy and Spain supplied acute and convalescent COVID-19 samples. PBMCs, B-cell-depleted T cells, or T cells provided the cDNA or gDNA that made up the material.

Germline lookup yields CDR1 LNHDA and CDR2 SQIVND (reference sequence). Trimming took 8 bases from V and 6 from J; bases not matched to a gene: 8. The CDR3 runs to 13 residues. Study processing details: Amplification of reference gene primers was used by the study to estimate nucleated cell counts. Some clones are missing from TCRdb's copy, which holds only in-frame ones; the method was immunoSEQ multiplex PCR. That table is the source of V, J and clone size, and D and trimming were worked out from the DNA. The sample lists around 150,000 clones; about 80% were seen once. This TCR was recovered from a woman of 80 years or more with acute or convalescent COVID-19. This sequence joins TRBV19 and TRBJ2-7, with TRBD1 matching 9 bases. Source material: peripheral blood. The CDR3 is CASLGTGISEQYF. CDR3 nucleotides: TGTGCCAGTCTTGGGACAGGGATAAGCGAGCAGTACTTC.